This T cell receptor beta chain was retrieved from a study of Graves' ophthalmopathy and Graves' hyperthyroidism. Study-wide background: The study drew peripheral blood at initial diagnosis, before any treatment. Broader study findings: In blood appeared most of the expanded thyroid clonotypes whose frequency exceeded 0.001.

The authors amplified TCR beta CDR3 regions, and they did so from RNA transcripts for repertoire sequencing. HTBI-primed RT-PCR formed the first round, and a multiplex PCR formed the second. TCRdb re-analysed the multiplex PCR reads in MiXCR, keeping a single row per CDR3 protein. The sample has 230,000 or so distinct CDR3 sequences; 45% are singletons. The V segment lost 4 bases and the J segment 8 bases; nucleotides outside the gene matches: 4. Germline V gene lookup returns CDR1 SEHNR and CDR2 FQNEAQ (reference sequence). CDR3 length: 14 amino acids. In regard to this clonotype: The antigen is not known.

Exclusion covered patients with other autoimmune diseases or uncontrolled infections (as well as pregnancy or lactation). PBMCs were isolated by Ficoll-Paque density gradient centrifugation, using more than 8.5 ml of fresh peripheral blood as the starting material. The sequencing input was peripheral blood. The origin of this receptor is an adult man with Graves' ophthalmopathy. This chain connects TRBV7-9 to TRBJ1-4, with TRBD1 matching 10 bases. The CDR3 is CASSSGQGREKLFF. Here the CDR3 DNA reads TGTGCCAGCAGCTCGGGACAGGGGAGGGAAAAACTGTTTTTT.